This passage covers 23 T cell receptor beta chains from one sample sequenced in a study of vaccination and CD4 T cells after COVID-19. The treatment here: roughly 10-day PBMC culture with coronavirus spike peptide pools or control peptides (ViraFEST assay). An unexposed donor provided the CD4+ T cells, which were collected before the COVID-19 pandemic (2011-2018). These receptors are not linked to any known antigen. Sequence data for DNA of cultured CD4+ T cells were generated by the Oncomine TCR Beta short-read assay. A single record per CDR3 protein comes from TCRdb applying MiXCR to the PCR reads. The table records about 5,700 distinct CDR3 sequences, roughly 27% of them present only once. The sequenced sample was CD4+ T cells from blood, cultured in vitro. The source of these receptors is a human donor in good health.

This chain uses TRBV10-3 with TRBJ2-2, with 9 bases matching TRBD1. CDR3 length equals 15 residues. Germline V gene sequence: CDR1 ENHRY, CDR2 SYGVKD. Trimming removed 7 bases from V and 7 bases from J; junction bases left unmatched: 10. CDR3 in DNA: TGTGCCATCACCCACCGGGACAGGGACGGCGGGGAGCTGTTTTTT. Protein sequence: CAITHRDRDGGELFF.

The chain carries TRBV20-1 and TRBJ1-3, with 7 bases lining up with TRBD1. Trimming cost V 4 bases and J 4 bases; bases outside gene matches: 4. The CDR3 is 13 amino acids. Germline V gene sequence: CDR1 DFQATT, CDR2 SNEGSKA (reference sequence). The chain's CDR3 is CSAKQGNGNTIYF. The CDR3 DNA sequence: TGCAGTGCTAAACAGGGGAACGGAAACACCATATATTTT.

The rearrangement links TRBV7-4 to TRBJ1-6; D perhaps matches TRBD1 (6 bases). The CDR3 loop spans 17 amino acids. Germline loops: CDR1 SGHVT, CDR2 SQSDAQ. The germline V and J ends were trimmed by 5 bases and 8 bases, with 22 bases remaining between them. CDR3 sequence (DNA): TGTGCCAGCAGCCCGACGAGAGAGGGGACACACTATTCACCCCTCCACTTT. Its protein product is CASSPTREGTHYSPLHF. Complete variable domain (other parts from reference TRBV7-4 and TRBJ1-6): GAGVSQSPRYKVAKRGRDVALRCDSISGHVTLYWYRQTLGQGSEVLTYSQSDAQRDKSGRPSGRFSAERPERSVSTLKIQRTEQGDSAVYLCASSPTREGTHYSPLHFGNGTRLTVT.

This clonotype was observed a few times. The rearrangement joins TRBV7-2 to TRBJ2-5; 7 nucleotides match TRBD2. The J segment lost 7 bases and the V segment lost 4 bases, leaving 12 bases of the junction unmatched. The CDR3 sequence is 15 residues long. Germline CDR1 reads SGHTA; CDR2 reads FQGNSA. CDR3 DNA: TGTGCCAGCAGCTCCGACGGGTGGGGGAGGGGGACCCAGTACTTC. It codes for CASSSDGWGRGTQYF.

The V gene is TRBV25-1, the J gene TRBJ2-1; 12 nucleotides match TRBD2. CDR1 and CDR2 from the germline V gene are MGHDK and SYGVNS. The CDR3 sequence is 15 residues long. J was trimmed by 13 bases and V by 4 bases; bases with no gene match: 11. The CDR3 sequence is CASSGVLTSGGSQFF. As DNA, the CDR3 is TGTGCCAGCAGTGGCGTACTGACTAGCGGGGGCTCACAGTTCTTC.

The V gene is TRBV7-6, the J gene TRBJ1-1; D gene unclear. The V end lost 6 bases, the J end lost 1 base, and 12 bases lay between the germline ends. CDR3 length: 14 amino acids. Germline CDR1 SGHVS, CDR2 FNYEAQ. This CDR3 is CASSRLSGNTEAFF. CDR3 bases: TGTGCCAGCAGTCGCCTGTCAGGGAACACTGAAGCTTTCTTT. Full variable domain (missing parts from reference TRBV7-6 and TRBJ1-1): GAGVSQSPRYKVTKRGQDVALRCDPISGHVSLYWYRQALGQGPEFLTYFNYEAQQDKSGLPNDRFSAERPEGSISTLTIQRTEQRDSAMYRCASSRLSGNTEAFFGQGTRLTVV.

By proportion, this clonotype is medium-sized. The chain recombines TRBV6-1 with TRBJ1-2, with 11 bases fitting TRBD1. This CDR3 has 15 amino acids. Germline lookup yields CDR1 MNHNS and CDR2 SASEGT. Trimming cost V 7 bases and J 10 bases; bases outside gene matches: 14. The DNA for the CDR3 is TGTGCCAGCACCCAGAGGACAGGGGGCGCGGATATCTACACCTTC. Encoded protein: CASTQRTGGADIYTF.

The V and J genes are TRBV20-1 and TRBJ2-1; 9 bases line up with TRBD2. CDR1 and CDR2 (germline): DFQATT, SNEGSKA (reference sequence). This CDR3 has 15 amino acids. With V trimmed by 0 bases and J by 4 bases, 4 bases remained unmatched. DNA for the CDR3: TGCAGTGCTAGAGATCGCCTAGCGGGGTACAATGAGCAGTTCTTC. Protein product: CSARDRLAGYNEQFF.

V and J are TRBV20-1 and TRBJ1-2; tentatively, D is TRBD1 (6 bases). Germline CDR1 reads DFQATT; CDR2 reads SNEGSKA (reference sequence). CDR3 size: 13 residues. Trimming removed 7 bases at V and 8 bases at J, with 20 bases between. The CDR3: CSVQLEGGGGYTF. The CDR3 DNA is TGCAGTGTCCAGCTCGAGGGAGGGGGGGGCTACACCTTC.

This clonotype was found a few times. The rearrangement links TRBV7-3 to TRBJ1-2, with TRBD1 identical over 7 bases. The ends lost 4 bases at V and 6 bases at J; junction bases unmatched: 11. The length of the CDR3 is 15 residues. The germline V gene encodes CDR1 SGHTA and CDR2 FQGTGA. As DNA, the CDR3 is TGTGCCAGCAGCTCACCGGGACAGATCGTTAATGGCTACACCTTC. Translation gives CASSSPGQIVNGYTF.

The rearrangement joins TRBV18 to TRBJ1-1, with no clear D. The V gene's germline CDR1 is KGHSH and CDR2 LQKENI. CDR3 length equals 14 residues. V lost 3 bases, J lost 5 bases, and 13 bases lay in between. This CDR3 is CASSPREVVTEAFF. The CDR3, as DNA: TGTGCCAGCTCACCCCGCGAGGTGGTAACTGAAGCTTTCTTT.

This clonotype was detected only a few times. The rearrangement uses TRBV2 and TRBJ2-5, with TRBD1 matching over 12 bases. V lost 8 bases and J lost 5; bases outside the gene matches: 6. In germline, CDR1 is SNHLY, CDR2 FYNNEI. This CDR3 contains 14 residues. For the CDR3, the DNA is TGTGCCAGCCCCGGGACAGGGGGCGGTGAGACCCAGTACTTC. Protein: CASPGTGGGETQYF.

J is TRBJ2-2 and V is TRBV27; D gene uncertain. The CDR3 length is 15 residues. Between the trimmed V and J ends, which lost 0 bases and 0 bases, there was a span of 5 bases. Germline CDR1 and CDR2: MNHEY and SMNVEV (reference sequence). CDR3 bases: TGTGCCAGCAGTTTATCTTGGCCGAACACCGGGGAGCTGTTTTTT. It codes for CASSLSWPNTGELFF.

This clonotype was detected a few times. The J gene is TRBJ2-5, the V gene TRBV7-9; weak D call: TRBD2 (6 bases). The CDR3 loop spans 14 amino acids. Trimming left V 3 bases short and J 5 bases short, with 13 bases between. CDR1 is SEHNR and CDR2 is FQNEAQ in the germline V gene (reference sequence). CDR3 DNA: TGTGCCAGCAGCTTGATAACTAGCAGGGAGACCCAGTACTTC. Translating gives CASSLITSRETQYF.

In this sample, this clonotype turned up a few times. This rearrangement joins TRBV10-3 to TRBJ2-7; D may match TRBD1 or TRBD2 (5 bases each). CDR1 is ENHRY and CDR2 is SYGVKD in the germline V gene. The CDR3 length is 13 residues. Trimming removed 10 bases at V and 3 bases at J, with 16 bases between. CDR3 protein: CATQEGSLYEQYF. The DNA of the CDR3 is TGTGCCACCCAAGAGGGGTCCCTCTACGAGCAGTACTTC.

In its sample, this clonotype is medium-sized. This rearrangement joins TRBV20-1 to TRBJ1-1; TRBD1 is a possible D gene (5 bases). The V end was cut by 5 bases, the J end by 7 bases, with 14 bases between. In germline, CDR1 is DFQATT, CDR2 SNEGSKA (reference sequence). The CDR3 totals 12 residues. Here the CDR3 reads CSAGGRAGEAFF. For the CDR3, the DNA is TGCAGTGCTGGGGGACGGGCGGGTGAAGCTTTCTTT.

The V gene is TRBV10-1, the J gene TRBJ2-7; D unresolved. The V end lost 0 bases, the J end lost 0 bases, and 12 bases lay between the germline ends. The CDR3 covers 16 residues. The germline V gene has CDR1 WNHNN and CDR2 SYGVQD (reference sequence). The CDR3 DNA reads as TGCGCCAGCAGTGAGTCGGCAGTTCCTTACTCCTACGAGCAGTACTTC. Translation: CASSESAVPYSYEQYF.

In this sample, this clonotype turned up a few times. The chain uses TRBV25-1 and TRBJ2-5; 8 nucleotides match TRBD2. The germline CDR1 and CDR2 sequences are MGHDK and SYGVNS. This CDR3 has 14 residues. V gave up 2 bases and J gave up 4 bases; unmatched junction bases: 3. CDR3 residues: CASSEGGGLETQYF. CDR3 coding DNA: TGTGCCAGCAGTGAAGGCGGGGGGTTAGAGACCCAGTACTTC.

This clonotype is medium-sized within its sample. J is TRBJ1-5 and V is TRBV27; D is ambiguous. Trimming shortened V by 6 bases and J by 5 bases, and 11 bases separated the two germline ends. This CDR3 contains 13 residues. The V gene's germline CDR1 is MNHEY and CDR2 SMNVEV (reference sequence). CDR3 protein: CASRIGMDQPQHF. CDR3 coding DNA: TGTGCCAGCAGAATCGGGATGGATCAGCCCCAGCATTTT.

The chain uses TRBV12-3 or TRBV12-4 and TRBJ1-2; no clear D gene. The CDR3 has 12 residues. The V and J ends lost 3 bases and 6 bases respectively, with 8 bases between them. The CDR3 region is CASSFPRHGYTF. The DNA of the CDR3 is TGTGCCAGCAGTTTCCCTCGGCATGGCTACACCTTC.

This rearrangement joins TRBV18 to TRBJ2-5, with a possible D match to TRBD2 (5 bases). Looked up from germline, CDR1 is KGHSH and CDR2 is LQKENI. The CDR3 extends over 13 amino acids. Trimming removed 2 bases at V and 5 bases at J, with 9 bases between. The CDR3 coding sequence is TGTGCCAGCTCACCAATGCCGGGGGAGACCCAGTACTTC. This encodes CASSPMPGETQYF.

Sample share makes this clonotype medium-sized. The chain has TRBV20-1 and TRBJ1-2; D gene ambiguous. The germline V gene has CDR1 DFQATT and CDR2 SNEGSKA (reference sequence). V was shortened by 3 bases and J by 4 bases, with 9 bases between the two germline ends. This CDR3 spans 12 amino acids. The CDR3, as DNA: TGCAGTGCTAGTTCCTCGGGCTATGGCTACACCTTC. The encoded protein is CSASSSGYGYTF.

The CDR3 protein is CASSPVAGPYNEQFF. The CDR3, as DNA: TGTGCCAGCAGTCCAGTAGCGGGTCCCTACAATGAGCAGTTCTTC. The chain recombines TRBV2 with TRBJ2-1; 7 positions agree with TRBD2. The CDR3 is 15 amino acids. Germline V gene data show CDR1 as SNHLY and CDR2 as FYNNEI. Trimming at V came to 5 bases and at J to 2 bases, leaving 6 bases not matched to a gene.